One T cell receptor (beta chain) is described in this entry. This record belongs to a study of CD8 T cells in Susac syndrome. CDR1 is KGHDR and CDR2 is SFDVKD in the germline V gene. This CDR3 is 14 amino acids long. The ends were cut back, 6 bases at V and 0 bases at J, with 10 bases in the middle. The study sequenced TCR beta in blood CD8+ and CD4+ T cells. Stable or active relapsing-remitting multiple sclerosis, untreated and meeting revised McDonald criteria, defined the controls. Random hexamers were used to reverse transcribe the RNA input (about 0.45 to 1 ug). By means of immunoSEQ multiplex PCR, TCR beta CDR3 spanning 54 Vbeta and 13 Jbeta underwent amplification. TCRdb called the immunoSEQ multiplex PCR reads again in MiXCR, with one record for every CDR3 protein. The data show around 270,000 distinct CDR3 sequences, 85% seen once.

The source material was CD8+ T cells from PBMCs. The source of this sequence is a human donor with multiple sclerosis. V is TRBV24-1 and J is TRBJ1-2, with a possible D match to TRBD1 (5 bases). This CDR3 reads CATSQGAPNYGYTF. CDR3 in DNA: TGTGCCACCAGTCAGGGAGCACCTAACTATGGCTACACCTTC.